The clone carrying this TCR beta chain showed up just a few times. Its antigen is not known. CDR3 length: 14 amino acids. Germline V gene sequence: CDR1 KGHSH, CDR2 LQKENI. The V end was cut by 6 bases, the J end by 7 bases, with 16 bases between. These data originate in a study of PD-1 blockade in classical Hodgkin lymphoma. Points from the study as a whole: Complete responders possessed baseline diversity comparable to newly diagnosed patients.

All patients experienced relapse after autologous stem cell transplantation, and brentuximab vedotin exposure was variable. TCRdb's table, derived via immunoSEQ multiplex PCR, lists solely in-frame clones and lacks some. The repertoire includes about 41,000 clones, more than 70% of them detected once, and about 22% sits in the top ten. The sequenced sample was peripheral blood mononuclear cells (PBMCs), obtained at baseline. The sequence derives from a human donor with classical Hodgkin lymphoma. The chain has TRBV18 and TRBJ2-1; TRBD2 might be the D (6 bases). The CDR3 region has the DNA TGTGCCAGCTCCCCCGGGACTGGCCTTAATGAGCAGTTCTTC. Its protein is CASSPGTGLNEQFF.